This T cell receptor beta chain originates from a study of blood T cell dynamics during melanoma immunotherapy (dated by TCRdb to about 2020). As for the study more broadly: Patients had metastatic melanoma and received first-line pembrolizumab or nivolumab plus ipilimumab as standard of care in the United Kingdom. To find early correlates of response, the study profiled the peripheral T cell receptor repertoires of patients with metastatic melanoma both before and after one cycle of checkpoint inhibitor therapy. A training cohort was formed from consecutive patients, and a further independent group of patients from the same centre was pooled into an external validation set. Broad study findings and their caveats: The relatively small sample size was acknowledged as a potential limitation on generalization of the results. The study could not determine whether the T cell clones driving repertoire changes were melanoma-specific or reflected general immune activation. A bifurcated reorganization of the PBMC repertoire at W3, with increased clonality or increased diversity, was observed in patients who later achieved disease control, unlike in progressors.

Per the publication, the time point label means: week 3, after first cycle of checkpoint inhibitor. Blood was sampled before treatment (T0) and at week 3 (W3), after the first cycle of checkpoint blockade. Except for a couple of patients with rapid clinical progression, response was assessed 12 weeks after the first infusion by RECIST 1.1; disease control meant complete response, partial response or stable disease. Any patient who had received prior systemic cancer treatment, was on concomitant immunosuppressant therapy or had synchronous other active malignancies was excluded. To track both circulating cells and T cell turnover, TCR beta was sequenced from bulk PBMC as well as from plasma cell-free DNA. Lymphoprep and SepMate tubes were used to isolate PBMC from blood, and red cell lysis was then performed. DNA from PBMC and sorted T cell subsets was extracted with QIAamp DNA Blood Mini kits. Comments on this clone: Its antigen remains unidentified. No base quality values were provided; no much bigger clone lies one nucleotide off.

For every bulk PBMC sample, a fixed 350 ng of DNA was loaded. TCR beta CDR3 sequences were amplified from genomic DNA with the immunoSEQ TCRb Assay kit following manufacturer instructions. The KAPA Library Quantification Kit for Illumina platforms was used to quantify pooled libraries by qPCR. Sequencing of the pooled libraries was done on an Illumina NextSeq 500, with clustering at roughly 0.55-1.2 pM. The study's processing was this. TCR data were analyzed using immunoSEQ ANALYZER and the R LymphoSeq package. A rearrangement efficiency score was calculated as productive divided by the sum of productive and non-productive CDR3 sequences. Clonality was measured with the Gini coefficient and diversity with the Renyi index at alpha=1, compared pairwise between timepoints within each patient. Clonal relatedness, based on an edit distance of 3, and repertoire similarity, based on the Bhattacharyya coefficient, were both computed in LymphoSeq. To classify response, a linear discriminant analysis based on week-3 changes in clonality and diversity was built using the R MASS and caret packages. TCRdb mirrors the immuneACCESS table, restricted to in-frame sequences. Some clones are absent from its copies; in checked studies, under half trace to an unresolved V gene, and the reason for the others is unknown. V and J calls and clone size are those listed in that table; D and trimming were worked out from the DNA. The sample table contains some 8,200 clones; only one count was recorded for approximately 90% of them. The top ten hold 2% to 2.5% of the sample.

CDR3 length: 14 amino acids, cysteine to phenylalanine. Only the CDR3 region is kept as DNA, spanning 42 bases read in frame from base 1. The germline V and J ends show losses of 5 bases and 7 bases respectively, and no gene match explains 8 bases of the junction. Per the germline V gene (reference sequence), MNHNY is the CDR1 and SVGAGI is the CDR2. The sample was blood, taken from a patient treated with checkpoint blockade. The chain employs TRBV6-6 and TRBJ1-5, with 7 middle bases fitting TRBD1. The receptor was isolated from a human donor with melanoma. The CDR3 in this case is CASSPGVGGQPQHF. Read as DNA, the sequence is TGTGCCAGCAGTCCCGGGGTAGGGGGCCAGCCCCAGCATTTT.